Described below is a single TCR beta chain sequence and its context. No cognate antigen has been identified for it. Qualities for individual bases were not recorded, and no much larger clone is one base off. The trial excluded patients who had a history of autoimmune disease or were on systemic immunosuppression. Peripheral blood for TCR sequencing was collected from all dose cohorts at baseline, on cycle 4 day 1, and on cycle 7 day 1. Samples were obtained from an open-label, multicenter, first-in-human phase I dose-escalation trial of ivuxolimab. Adults with locally advanced or metastatic head and neck squamous cell, hepatocellular, melanoma or renal cell carcinoma were enrolled in the trial. CD4+ and CD8+ T cells were sorted separately from peripheral blood before TCR sequencing. To sequence the TCRbeta CDR3 region, genomic DNA was isolated from the sorted cells. The immunoSEQ Assay was used to sequence the TCRbeta CDR3 regions. What TCRdb holds here is the immuneACCESS table cut down to in-frame rearrangements. Part of the clones is not present; checked against another copy, under half of the missing clones reflect an unresolved V gene, and the others are unexplained. The sample table shows over 45,000 clones, and more than 80% are seen once. The ten top clones hold approximately 3.1% of the sample.

This sample is part of a study of OX40 agonist ivuxolimab in advanced cancers. General notes on the study: Ivuxolimab, which targeted the costimulatory receptor OX40 (CD134), was an agonistic, fully human IgG2 monoclonal antibody. Intravenous ivuxolimab was administered to patients every 2 weeks at six dose levels: 0.01, 0.1, 0.3, 1.5, 3 and 10 mg/kg. Of the approximately 50 dose-escalation patients, hepatocellular carcinoma was present in about 19, melanoma in approximately 15, renal cell carcinoma in 9 and head and neck cancer in 9. The dose-escalation cohort was 82.7% male with a mean age of approximately 60 years, ranging from roughly 20 to 80. Patients were allowed to have had prior anti-PD-1, anti-PD-L1 or anti-CTLA-4 therapy, and 30% to 40% of the dose-escalation patients had been treated with checkpoint inhibitors. Partial responses occurred in three dose-escalation patients: two with cutaneous melanoma and one with hepatocellular carcinoma. The purpose of peripheral TCRbeta sequencing was to test whether ivuxolimab changed TCR sequence diversity and led to clonal T-cell expansion. The paper describes the monotherapy dose-escalation part (N ≈ 52 patients) of the phase I trial of ivuxolimab.

Paper-wide results and their limitations: Antigen specificity was not determined for the clonally expanded peripheral T cells. After ivuxolimab, more expanded clones were found on average in CD8+ T cells than in CD4+ T cells. At doses of 0.1 to 3.0 mg/kg, clonal expansion of both CD4+ and CD8+ T cells in blood was seen between baseline and week 6. Partial responders in the 0.1-3.0 mg/kg groups had among the lowest normalized peripheral clonal expansion, especially among CD8+ T cells. Low levels of normalized T-cell clonal expansion were also seen in some nonresponding patients.

Sequences DFQATT (CDR1) and SNEGSKA (CDR2) are obtained from the germline V gene (reference sequence). At the junction V is shortened by 6 bases and J by 5 bases, with 10 bases in between. Counted from cysteine to phenylalanine, this CDR3 has 11 amino acids. Only the CDR3 DNA is retained, 33 bases long and in frame from the first base. The V and J genes are TRBV20-1 and TRBJ1-1, with no D gene named confidently. The sequences come from CD4+ or CD8+ T cells sorted from blood, collected in a trial of the OX40 agonist ivuxolimab. This clonotype was sampled from an adult with an advanced solid tumor such as melanoma, head and neck, liver or kidney cancer. DNA sequence: TGCAGTGCGGAAGAGTGGACTGAAGCTTTCTTT. Its product reads: CSAEEWTEAFF.